Listed below are T cell receptor beta chains from one sample, sequenced in a study of beta chain features in type 1 diabetes. Produced via immunoSEQ multiplex PCR; TCRdb's table is partial and in-frame only. The profile shows about 370,000 clones, 9.5% to 10% of them singletons. The specimen sequenced was central memory CD4+ T cells from blood. These receptors were collected from a young man with type 1 diabetes. Each CDR3 is given with its conserved first and last residue. D genes are given only for firm matches. Clone size appears in some rows only: once, few, many, or a class for an expanded clone.

D	V	J	size	DNA	CDR3
-	TRBV27	TRBJ2-1	few	TGTGCCAGCAGCATGTTGAGAGGCGGGCAGTTCTTC	CASSMLRGGQFF
-	TRBV7-9	TRBJ1-1	-	TGTGCCAGCAGCCCTAGGACGGGGAACACTGAAGCTTTCTTT	CASSPRTGNTEAFF
TRBD1	TRBV29-1	TRBJ2-1	many	TGCAGCGTGTATTACCCCGACAGGGACAAATACAATGAGCAGTTCTTC	CSVYYPDRDKYNEQFF
-	TRBV28	TRBJ1-1	few	TGTGCCAGCAGTCTCGAGGGCCTGATGAACACTGAAGCTTTCTTT	CASSLEGLMNTEAFF
-	TRBV29-1	TRBJ1-1	-	TGCAGCGTTATCCAGCAACCGAACACTGAAGCTTTCTTT	CSVIQQPNTEAFF
-	TRBV6-5	TRBJ1-3	few	TGTGCCAGCACGGGCCAGGGAGGAAGAAACACCATATATTTT	CASTGQGGRNTIYF
-	TRBV19	TRBJ2-7	-	TGTGCCAGTAGTATTGCCGGGGTAGACGAGCAGTACTTC	CASSIAGVDEQYF
-	TRBV11-2	TRBJ2-2	-	TGTGCCAGCACCTTAAAAACAGGAACCGGGGAGCTGTTTTTT	CASTLKTGTGELFF
-	TRBV18	TRBJ1-1	-	TGTGCCAGCTCGCAAAGATATAGGGAGTCTGAAGCTTTCTTT	CASSQRYRESEAFF
-	TRBV7-9	TRBJ2-7	few	TGTGCCAGCAGCGTCGACACCTTCTACGAGCAGTACTTC	CASSVDTFYEQYF
-	TRBV16	TRBJ2-1	-	TGTGCCAGCAGCCAATCTGGAGTTGAGCAGTTCTTC	CASSQSGVEQFF
TRBD1	TRBV4-1	TRBJ2-7	-	TGCGCCAGCAGCCCGATGACAGGGGCGAGGTACGAGCAGTACTTC	CASSPMTGARYEQYF
TRBD2	TRBV19	TRBJ2-5	-	TGTGCCAGTAGTAAAGGGTCTAGCGGGATGCTCCAAGAGACCCAGTACTTC	CASSKGSSGMLQETQYF
-	TRBV19	TRBJ1-6	-	TGTGCCAGTAACCGGGGTAATTCACCCCTCCACTTT	CASNRGNSPLHF
-	TRBV28	TRBJ2-1	many	TGTGCCAGCGCTCGGCCCGGTGGCCCGCTCAATGAGCAGTTCTTC	CASARPGGPLNEQFF
-	TRBV5-1	TRBJ2-3	few	TGCGCCAGCAGCTGGACTACCGATCAATCCCCAGATACGCAGTATTTT	CASSWTTDQSPDTQYF
-	TRBV6-1	TRBJ2-1	few	TGTGCCAGCAGCCGGACCGGGGAGCGGGAGCAGTTCTTC	CASSRTGEREQFF
-	TRBV5-5	TRBJ2-7	-	TGTGCCAGCAGCGCCAACTACGAGCAGTACTTC	CASSANYEQYF
-	TRBV19	TRBJ1-4	-	TGTGCCAGTAGTACTACGGGGGATGGAGAAAAACTGTTTTTT	CASSTTGDGEKLFF
TRBD1	TRBV2	TRBJ1-3	few	TGTGCCAGCACAGGGGGGAACTCTGGAAACACCATATATTTT	CASTGGNSGNTIYF
-	TRBV7-2	TRBJ2-4	-	TGTGCCAGCAGCTTCGGGCTGGGCCAGCGGACCCTAGCCAAAAACATTCAGTACTTC	CASSFGLGQRTLAKNIQYF
TRBD2	TRBV28	TRBJ2-2	-	TGTGCCTGTAAGACTAGCGGGAGGTATACCGGGGAGCTGTTTTTT	CACKTSGRYTGELFF
TRBD1	TRBV10-3	TRBJ1-2	few	TGTGCCATCAGTGACAGGGGGGTTCCGGACTATGGCTACACCTTC	CAISDRGVPDYGYTF
-	TRBV1	TRBJ2-1	few	TGCACCAGCAGCCAAGTCCGGGGGAAGGGGAGTCCCCTCCAGTTCTTC	CTSSQVRGKGSPLQFF
TRBD2	TRBV15	TRBJ2-2	few	TGTGCCACCAGCAGACCAAGGACTAGCGAACTAGAGAACACCGGGGAGCTGTTTTTT	CATSRPRTSELENTGELFF
TRBD1	TRBV7-9	TRBJ1-2	few	TGTGCCAGCAGCTTTCAGGGACAGGGGGCATATGGCTACACCTTC	CASSFQGQGAYGYTF
-	TRBV18	TRBJ1-1	-	TGTGCCAGCTCACCACCCGGGGGTTGGGGTGGCACTGAAGCTTTCTTT	CASSPPGGWGGTEAFF
TRBD1	TRBV6-5	TRBJ2-5	-	TGTGCCAGCAGTTTAGGGGCGAGACAGGGAGAGACCCAGTACTTC	CASSLGARQGETQYF
TRBD1	TRBV28	TRBJ1-2	-	TGTGCCAGCAGTATCGACAGGGACACAGAGGGCTACACCTTC	CASSIDRDTEGYTF
-	TRBV7-2	TRBJ2-5	-	TGTGCCAGCAGCTTAATGGCAGGGGGGAGAGAGACCCAGTACTTC	CASSLMAGGRETQYF
TRBD1	TRBV7-2	TRBJ2-7	-	TGTGCCAGCAGCACGGACAGGGGTTCCTACGAGCAGTACTTC	CASSTDRGSYEQYF
-	TRBV27	TRBJ2-3	-	TGTGCCAGTAGGGACCGGGCCCCTGATGATACGCAGTATTTT	CASRDRAPDDTQYF
TRBD2	TRBV25-1	TRBJ2-7	-	TGTGCCAGCGCATTAGCGGGAGTGGGGTACGAGCAGTACTTC	CASALAGVGYEQYF
-	TRBV25-1	TRBJ1-5	-	TGTGCCAACCCGGACAGCAATCAGCCCCAGCATTTT	CANPDSNQPQHF
-	TRBV5-1	TRBJ2-5	many	TGCGCCAGCAGCGTACAAGAGACCCAGTACTTC	CASSVQETQYF
TRBD2	TRBV11-3	TRBJ2-1	few	TGTGCCAGCAGCTTAGATCAAGGCGGGAGCTCCCGTGGCAATGAGCAGTTCTTC	CASSLDQGGSSRGNEQFF
TRBD2	TRBV7-2	TRBJ2-1	many	TGTGCCAGCACGGCGGGACTAGCGGGAAGGAATGAGCAGTTCTTC	CASTAGLAGRNEQFF
-	TRBV5-1	TRBJ1-5	few	TGCGCCAGCAGCTTGGAAGGCCATAGCAATCAGCCCCAGCATTTT	CASSLEGHSNQPQHF
-	TRBV19	TRBJ2-6	few	TGTGCCAGTTCCGCCGTCTCTGGGGCCAACGTCCTGACTTTC	CASSAVSGANVLTF
-	TRBV10-3	TRBJ2-1	-	TGTGCCATCAGTGGAGACAATGAGCAGTTCTTC	CAISGDNEQFF
TRBD1	TRBV11-2	TRBJ1-5	-	TGTGCCAGCAGCTTTGGGACAGATCAGCCCCAGCATTTT	CASSFGTDQPQHF
-	TRBV6-6	TRBJ1-1	few	TGTGCCAGCAGTCCCTCAGGAGGGGGCACTGAAGCTTTCTTT	CASSPSGGGTEAFF
TRBD2	TRBV6-6	TRBJ2-7	few	TGTGCCATCAGTGCAGCTGGTACTAGCGGCTACGAGCAGTACTTC	CAISAAGTSGYEQYF
-	TRBV4-3	TRBJ2-3	-	TGCGCCAGCAGCCGGCTTAAGAACAGACCAGATACGCAGTATTTT	CASSRLKNRPDTQYF
-	TRBV11-2	TRBJ1-1	-	TGTGCCAGCAGCTTAAATGGACCCAAAACCATTGAAGCTTTCTTT	CASSLNGPKTIEAFF
-	TRBV7-3	TRBJ2-3	few	TGTGCCAGCAGCCCTTCTGGGGCAGATACGCAGTATTTT	CASSPSGADTQYF
-	TRBV6-5	TRBJ1-4	-	TGTGCCAGCTCCCTCTCGGCAACTAATGAAAAACTGTTTTTT	CASSLSATNEKLFF
TRBD2	TRBV4-1	TRBJ2-3	many	TGCGCCAGCAGAAAGGGACTAGCGGGTACTAGGGCAGATACGCAGTATTTT	CASRKGLAGTRADTQYF
TRBD2	TRBV9	TRBJ2-6	-	TGTGCCAGCGCGGGAGACTCTGGGGCCAACGTCCTGACTTTC	CASAGDSGANVLTF
-	TRBV7-2	TRBJ2-5	-	TGTGCCAGCAGCAGTGCGGTATGGGGACGGCAAGAGACCCAGTACTTC	CASSSAVWGRQETQYF
TRBD2	TRBV2	TRBJ2-3	many	TGTGCCAGCAGTGTGGGTCTAGCGGGAGGGCCTCGGTATTTT	CASSVGLAGGPRYF
-	TRBV28	TRBJ2-5	few	TGTGCCAGCAAAAAAGATTGGGAGACCCAGTACTTC	CASKKDWETQYF
-	TRBV5-6	TRBJ1-2	-	TGTGCCAGCAGCTTGGGACAGGTCTATGGCTACACCTTC	CASSLGQVYGYTF
-	TRBV6-6	TRBJ1-5	-	TGTGCCAGCAGTTATACCGGCCCGAATCAGCCCCAGCATTTT	CASSYTGPNQPQHF
-	TRBV28	TRBJ2-3	few	TGTGCCAGCAGTTTCAGGCAGGGCACAGATACGCAGTATTTT	CASSFRQGTDTQYF
-	TRBV11-2	TRBJ1-5	few	TGTGCCAGCAGCCCCCAAAATCAGCCCCAGCATTTT	CASSPQNQPQHF
-	TRBV15	TRBJ1-1	few	TGTGCCACCAGCAGAGATTGGGGGGGCTCCACTGAAGCTTTCTTT	CATSRDWGGSTEAFF
-	TRBV7-2	TRBJ1-2	-	TGTGCCAGCAGCCTCGTCCCAGCAGGGGCGAACTATGGCTACACCTTC	CASSLVPAGANYGYTF
-	TRBV5-4	TRBJ1-2	few	TGTGCCAGCAGCCTAACGGGGGTCAGATCTTTGAAGGGCTACACCTTC	CASSLTGVRSLKGYTF
-	TRBV10-2	TRBJ1-1	many	TGCGCCAGCAGTGAAATAGGGAATGCTTTCTTT	CASSEIGNAFF